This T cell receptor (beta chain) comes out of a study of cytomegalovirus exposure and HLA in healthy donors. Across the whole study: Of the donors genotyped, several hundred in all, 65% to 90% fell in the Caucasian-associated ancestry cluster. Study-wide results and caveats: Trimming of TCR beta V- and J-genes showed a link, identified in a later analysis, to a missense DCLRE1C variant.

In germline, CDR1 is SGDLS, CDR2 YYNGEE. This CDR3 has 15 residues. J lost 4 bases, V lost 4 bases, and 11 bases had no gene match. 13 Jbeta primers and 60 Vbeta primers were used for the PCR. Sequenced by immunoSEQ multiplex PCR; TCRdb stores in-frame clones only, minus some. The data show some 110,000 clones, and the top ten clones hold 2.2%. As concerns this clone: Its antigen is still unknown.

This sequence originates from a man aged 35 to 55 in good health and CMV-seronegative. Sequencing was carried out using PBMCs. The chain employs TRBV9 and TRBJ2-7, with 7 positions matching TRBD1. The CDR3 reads CASSSRQGSSYEQYF. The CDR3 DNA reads TGTGCCAGCAGCTCCCGACAGGGCAGTTCGTACGAGCAGTACTTC. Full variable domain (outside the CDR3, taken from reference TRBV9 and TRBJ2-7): DSGVTQTPKHLITATGQRVTLRCSPRSGDLSVYWYQQSLDQGLQFLIQYYNGEERAKGNILERFSAQQFPDLHSELNLSSLELGDSALYFCASSSRQGSSYEQYFGPGTRLTVT.